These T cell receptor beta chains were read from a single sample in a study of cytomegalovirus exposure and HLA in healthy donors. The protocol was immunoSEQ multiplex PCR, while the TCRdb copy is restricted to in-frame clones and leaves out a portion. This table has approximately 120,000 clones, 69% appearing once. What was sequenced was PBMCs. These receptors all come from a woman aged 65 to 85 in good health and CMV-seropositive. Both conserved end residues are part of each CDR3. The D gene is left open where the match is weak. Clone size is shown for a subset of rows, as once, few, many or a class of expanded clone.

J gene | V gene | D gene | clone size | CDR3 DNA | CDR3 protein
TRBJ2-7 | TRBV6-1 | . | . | TGTGCCAGCAGTGTTAACGGTTACGAGCAGTACTTC | CASSVNGYEQYF
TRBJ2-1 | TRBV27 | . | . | TGTGCCAGCAGTGTATACGGGAGTTTATACAATGAGCAGTTCTTC | CASSVYGSLYNEQFF
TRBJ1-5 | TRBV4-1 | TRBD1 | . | TGCGCCAGCAGCCAAGAACAGGGGAGGTTCGACAATCAGCCCCAGCATTTT | CASSQEQGRFDNQPQHF
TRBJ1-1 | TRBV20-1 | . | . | TGCAGTGCTGAACGGGTCTATGAAGCTTTCTTT | CSAERVYEAFF
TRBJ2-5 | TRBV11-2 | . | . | TGTGCCAGCAGCCAGCCTCCCGGGGTTATGGTAGAGACCCAGTACTTC | CASSQPPGVMVETQYF
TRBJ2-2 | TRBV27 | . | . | TGTGCCAGCAGGACAGATAGGAACACCGGGGAGCTGTTTTTT | CASRTDRNTGELFF
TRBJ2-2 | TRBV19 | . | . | TGTGCCAGTAGTATGAATTCGGTCACCGGGGAGCTGTTTTTT | CASSMNSVTGELFF
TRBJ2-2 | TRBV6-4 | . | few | TGTGCCAGCAGGCGAGATGGCGGGGCCGGGGAGCTGTTTTTT | CASRRDGGAGELFF
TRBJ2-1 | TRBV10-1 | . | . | TGCGCCAGCAGTGCCCGACTAGAAGGTGAGCAGTTCTTC | CASSARLEGEQFF
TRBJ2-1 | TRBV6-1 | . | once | TGTGCCAGCAGTGAGAGTGTGAATGAGCAGTTCTTC | CASSESVNEQFF
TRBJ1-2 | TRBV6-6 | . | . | TGTGCCAGCAGTAATCAGGGGGGCTACACCTTC | CASSNQGGYTF
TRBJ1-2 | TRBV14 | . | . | TGTGCCAGCAGTGGCAGGGGCTATGGCTACACCTTC | CASSGRGYGYTF
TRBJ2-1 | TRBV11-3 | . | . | TGTGCCAGCAGCTTAGGGGGGGTACCTGGTGATGAGCAGTTCTTC | CASSLGGVPGDEQFF
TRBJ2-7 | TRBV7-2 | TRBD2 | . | TGTGCCAGCAGCTTAGGACTAGCGGGGGGCTCCTACGAGCAGTACTTC | CASSLGLAGGSYEQYF
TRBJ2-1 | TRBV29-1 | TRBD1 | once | TGCAGCGTTAAGACAGGGGGGCTTATCAATGAGCAGTTCTTC | CSVKTGGLINEQFF
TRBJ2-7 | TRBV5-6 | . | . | TGTGCCAGCAGGGGGGCCGACGGGTCGTACTTC | CASRGADGSYF
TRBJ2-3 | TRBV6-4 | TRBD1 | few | TGTGCCAGCAGTGACGGACAGGGAAGCACAGATACGCAGTATTTT | CASSDGQGSTDTQYF
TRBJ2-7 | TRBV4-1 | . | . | TGCGCCAGCAGCCTAGTACAGGGTTGGTACGAGCAGTACTTC | CASSLVQGWYEQYF
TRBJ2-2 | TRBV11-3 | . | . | TGTGCCAGCAGCTTAGGAGGGCCCGGGGTCACCGGGGAGCTGTTTTTT | CASSLGGPGVTGELFF
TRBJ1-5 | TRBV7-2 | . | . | TGTGCCAGCAGCTTTACAGGAGATTATAGCAATCAGCCCCAGCATTTT | CASSFTGDYSNQPQHF
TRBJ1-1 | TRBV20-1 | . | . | TGCAGTGCTCCTTCTCGGACTGAAGCTTTCTTT | CSAPSRTEAFF
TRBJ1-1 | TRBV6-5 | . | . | TGTGCCAGCTTTGTCTACGGGACTCAAAACACTGAAGCTTTCTTT | CASFVYGTQNTEAFF
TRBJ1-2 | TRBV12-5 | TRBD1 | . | TGTGCTAGTGGTTTGGTACCCCGGGACAGCTATGGCTACACCTTC | CASGLVPRDSYGYTF